The next 15 T cell receptor beta chains were all read from a single sample in a study of CD8+ T cells in alopecia areata. Extracted RNA was reverse transcribed, and the resulting cDNA served as sequencing template. Assay used: immunoSEQ multiplex PCR; TCRdb lists only in-frame clones, some missing. Among under 200,000 clones listed, around three fifths were seen once. Treatment here: oral pan-JAK inhibitor, 5-10 mg twice daily. The source was CD4+ T cells sorted from blood, collected at week 24, from a patient treated with tofacitinib. All receptors come from a human donor with alopecia areata.

The J gene is TRBJ2-7, the V gene TRBV18; 9 bases are a match to TRBD1. V was pared by 4 bases and J by 3 bases, with 10 bases of the junction left unmatched. Germline loops: CDR1 KGHSH, CDR2 LQKENI. CDR3 length: 16 amino acids. The CDR3 DNA sequence: TGTGCCAGCTCACTCGGGACAGGGTCCGATAGCTACGAGCAGTACTTC. It translates to CASSLGTGSDSYEQYF.

This rearrangement joins TRBV30 to TRBJ1-6, with TRBD1 as a possible D gene (5 bases). V was pared by 7 bases and J by 10 bases, with 26 bases between. From germline, CDR1 is GTSNPN and CDR2 SVGIG (reference sequence). There are 16 residues in the CDR3. For the CDR3, the DNA is TGTGCCTATTACGATGGGACGTTCGTAGCCCCATCACCCCTCCACTTT. This codes for CAYYDGTFVAPSPLHF.

This clone was seen a handful of times. The gene calls are TRBV29-1 and TRBJ2-7, with 8 bases that match TRBD2. The V gene's germline CDR1 is SQVTM and CDR2 ANQGSEA. With 5 bases clipped from V and 0 bases from J, the junction kept 9 bases outside the gene matches. This CDR3 is built from 15 residues. CDR3 region: CSVSLAGESSYEQYF. The CDR3 DNA reads TGCAGCGTTTCCCTAGCGGGTGAAAGCTCCTACGAGCAGTACTTC.

The CDR3 sequence: CSVTGAVTEAFF. CDR3 coding DNA: TGCAGCGTTACGGGGGCGGTAACTGAAGCTTTCTTT. The gene calls are TRBV29-1 and TRBJ1-1; D is perhaps TRBD1 (6 bases). V was shortened by 5 bases and J by 5 bases, with 12 bases between the two germline ends. CDR3 size: 12 residues. Germline V gene sequence: CDR1 SQVTM, CDR2 ANQGSEA.

The V gene is TRBV6-1, the J gene TRBJ1-6, with D perhaps matching TRBD1 (6 bases). V was shortened by 4 bases and J by 10 bases, with 20 bases between the two germline ends. The CDR3 spans 16 residues. Looked up from germline, CDR1 is MNHNS and CDR2 is SASEGT. In DNA, the CDR3 is TGTGCCAGCAGTGTGGGATGGGGGGGCCGGTTGTCACCCCTCCACTTT. Translation: CASSVGWGGRLSPLHF.

V and J are TRBV30 and TRBJ1-2; D gene unclear. Germline lookup yields CDR1 GTSNPN and CDR2 SVGIG (reference sequence). The CDR3 sequence is 12 residues long. The V and J ends lost 2 bases and 5 bases respectively, with 9 bases between them. The chain's CDR3 is CAWSLSGYGYTF. CDR3 sequence (DNA): TGTGCCTGGAGTTTATCCGGGTATGGCTACACCTTC.

In this sample, this clone turned up once. The chain combines TRBV29-1 with TRBJ1-1, with 9 positions matching TRBD1. V lost 1 base and J lost 1; bases outside the gene matches: 4. CDR1 is SQVTM and CDR2 is ANQGSEA in the germline V gene. CDR3 length: 15 residues. The CDR3 nucleotides read TGCAGCGTTGAAGCCATGGGACAGGGGAACACTGAAGCTTTCTTT. Translated, it gives CSVEAMGQGNTEAFF.

Only a few counts were recorded for this clone. DNA for the CDR3: TGTGCCAGCAGTGACCTAAATGAGCAGTTCTTC. The encoded protein is CASSDLNEQFF. The gene calls are TRBV6-1 and TRBJ2-1, with unresolved D. CDR1 is MNHNS and CDR2 is SASEGT in the germline V gene. The CDR3 spans 11 residues. Between the trimmed V and J ends, which lost 3 bases and 7 bases, there was a span of 4 bases.

The chain links TRBV7-2 to TRBJ2-3; maybe TRBD2 (6 bases). Trimming took 2 bases from V and 2 from J, leaving 14 bases between them. The CDR3 has 16 residues. The germline V gene has CDR1 SGHTA and CDR2 FQGNSA. CDR3: CASSLSRVAVTDTQYF. CDR3 nucleotide sequence: TGTGCCAGCAGCTTAAGTAGGGTAGCGGTCACAGATACGCAGTATTTT.

This clone showed up just a few times. V and J are TRBV30 and TRBJ1-3; D unclear. Trimming pared 4 bases from V and 4 bases from J, leaving 5 bases between. This CDR3 has 11 residues. Per the germline V gene, CDR1 is GTSNPN and CDR2 is SVGIG (reference sequence). This CDR3 reads CAWMFGNTIYF. As DNA, the CDR3 is TGTGCCTGGATGTTCGGAAACACCATATATTTT.

The V gene is TRBV25-1, the J gene TRBJ1-1; possible D gene TRBD1, 5 bases. Germline V gene sequence: CDR1 MGHDK, CDR2 SYGVNS. Trimming took 2 bases from V and 4 from J, leaving 8 bases between them. The CDR3 extends over 13 amino acids. The DNA for the CDR3 is TGTGCCAGCAGTGAAGCAGGGATCACTGAAGCTTTCTTT. It encodes CASSEAGITEAFF.

The CDR3 DNA is TGTGCCAGCAGCTTAATGACCTACGAGCAGTACTTC. Its protein product is CASSLMTYEQYF. The chain has TRBV7-2 and TRBJ2-7; D gene uncertain. CDR1 and CDR2 from the germline V gene are SGHTA and FQGNSA. The CDR3 sequence is 12 residues long. V was cut by 2 bases and J by 2 bases, with 4 bases left in between.

This clone has only a few counts. The J gene is TRBJ1-1, the V gene TRBV29-1; D not resolved. This CDR3 spans 10 amino acids. Per the germline V gene, CDR1 is SQVTM and CDR2 is ANQGSEA. V gave up 6 bases and J gave up 3 bases, with 5 bases separating them. The CDR3 spells CSVSHTEAFF. CDR3 in DNA: TGCAGCGTAAGTCACACTGAAGCTTTCTTT.

The V call is TRBV5-1, the J call TRBJ2-5, with 11 bases matching TRBD2. CDR1 and CDR2 (germline): SGHRS, YFSETQ. The CDR3 is 15 amino acids. V lost 4 bases, J lost 5 bases, and 7 bases stayed unmatched. The chain's CDR3 is CASSIISGGAETQYF. The CDR3 nucleotides read TGCGCCAGCAGCATTATTAGCGGGGGGGCGGAGACCCAGTACTTC.

The V and J genes are TRBV15 and TRBJ2-3, with 7 bases matching TRBD2. In germline, CDR1 is LNHNV, CDR2 YYDKDF (reference sequence). V lost 2 bases and J lost 4; bases outside the gene matches: 3. The CDR3 loop spans 14 amino acids. The CDR3 is CATSRSGGSDTQYF. CDR3 DNA sequence: TGTGCCACCAGCAGATCGGGGGGTTCAGATACGCAGTATTTT.